These 23 T cell receptor beta chains were all obtained from the same sample, sequenced in a study of shared clonotypes between healthy human individuals. Naive CD8 isolation took CD45RO-negative cells positively selected for CCR7 and excluded terminally differentiated effector memory CD45RA+ cells. Generated by immunoSEQ multiplex PCR, the TCRdb table keeps only in-frame clones and is missing some. This table holds about 2,200,000 clones, 85% to 95% found once. The specimen was naive CD8+ T cells from PBMCs. These receptors were taken from a man younger than 35 in good health. Some clones in this sample may be carry-over from other donors' samples.

This clone was seen only once. The CDR3 loop reads CASKRPQGANEAFF. In nucleotides, the CDR3 is TGTGCCAGCAAGAGGCCGCAGGGGGCAAATGAAGCTTTCTTT. The genes are TRBV2 and TRBJ1-1; 8 nucleotides agree with TRBD1. CDR1 and CDR2 (germline): SNHLY, FYNNEI. Trimming removed 7 bases from V and 7 bases from J; junction bases left unmatched: 11. This CDR3 comprises 14 residues.

The chain joins TRBV27 to TRBJ2-1; D tentatively fits TRBD1 or TRBD2 (5 bases each). Trimming left V 7 bases short and J 4 bases short, with 14 bases between. Germline V lookup: CDR1 MNHEY, CDR2 SMNVEV (reference sequence). This CDR3 comprises 14 residues. This chain's CDR3 is CASNLRGKYNEQFF. Here the CDR3 DNA reads TGTGCCAGCAATTTGAGGGGAAAGTACAATGAGCAGTTCTTC.

V is TRBV5-1 and J is TRBJ1-2, with D possibly being TRBD1 (6 bases). The CDR3 is made up of 15 amino acids. CDR1 is SGHRS, CDR2 YFSETQ, per germline. Trimming took 1 base from V and 0 from J, leaving 10 bases between them. As DNA, the CDR3 is TGCGCCAGCAGCTTGCCGGACAGCTCTAACTATGGCTACACCTTC. It translates to CASSLPDSSNYGYTF.

This chain uses TRBV19 with TRBJ2-3; perhaps TRBD2 as D (6 bases). Trimming left V 5 bases short and J 6 bases short, with 9 bases between. This CDR3 is 12 amino acids long. The germline gives CDR1 LNHDA, CDR2 SQIVND (reference sequence). The CDR3 DNA reads as TGTGCCAGTAGTCCGGGGGTCGATACGCAGTATTTT. Its protein is CASSPGVDTQYF.

V usage is TRBV15 and J usage is TRBJ2-1; 7 nucleotides line up with TRBD1. In germline, CDR1 is LNHNV, CDR2 YYDKDF (reference sequence). This CDR3 has 19 residues. J gave up 8 bases and V 5 bases, and 24 bases lay outside the gene matches. The CDR3 coding sequence is TGTGCCACCAGCCACGGGGAGCGCATTGGGACAGACACCACCGATGAGCAGTTCTTC. Translated: CATSHGERIGTDTTDEQFF.

The chain is built from TRBV27 and TRBJ2-7; 8 nucleotides match TRBD1. V shed 5 bases, J shed 5 bases, and the junction held 8 bases outside the gene matches. The CDR3 has 14 amino acids. Germline values: CDR1 MNHEY, CDR2 SMNVEV (reference sequence). The CDR3 DNA is TGTGCCAGCAGTCGCCGCTCACAGGGGGACGAGCAGTACTTC. Its translation is CASSRRSQGDEQYF.

The chain couples TRBV27 to TRBJ1-2; D unresolved. This CDR3 spans 12 amino acids. Germline CDR1 and CDR2: MNHEY and SMNVEV (reference sequence). Trimming took 8 bases from V and 7 from J, leaving 14 bases between them. The CDR3 sequence is CASGPVGAGYTF. DNA for the CDR3: TGTGCCAGCGGTCCTGTGGGTGCTGGCTACACCTTC.

As to this clone: Other DNA sequences from this sample encode an identical CDR3 as well. This rearrangement joins TRBV7-9 to TRBJ2-5, with D possibly being TRBD1 (5 bases). With 1 base removed from V and 5 bases from J, the gap between germline ends came to 8 bases. The length of the CDR3 is 13 residues. Germline V gene lookup returns CDR1 SEHNR and CDR2 FQNEAQ (reference sequence). In DNA, the CDR3 is TGTGCCAGCAGCTTAGGGGGCGTGGAGACCCAGTACTTC. Its protein is CASSLGGVETQYF.

The chain links TRBV19 to TRBJ2-2; D uncertain. The CDR3 runs to 18 residues. CDR1 LNHDA and CDR2 SQIVND come from the germline V gene (reference sequence). V was clipped by 1 base and J by 2 bases, with 17 bases between them. As DNA, the CDR3 is TGTGCCAGTAGTATAGTAGCCGGCCTCGTGGTTAACACCGGGGAGCTGTTTTTT. Its protein product is CASSIVAGLVVNTGELFF. Variable domain in full (rest from reference TRBV19 and TRBJ2-2): DGGITQSPKYLFRKEGQNVTLSCEQNLNHDAMYWYRQDPGQGLRLIYYSQIVNDFQKGDIAEGYSVSREKKESFPLTVTSAQKNPTAFYLCASSIVAGLVVNTGELFFGEGSRLTVL.

The V gene is TRBV6-1, the J gene TRBJ1-5; tentative D call: TRBD1 (5 bases). CDR1 and CDR2 (germline): MNHNS, SASEGT. Trimming shortened V by 4 bases and J by 7 bases, and 14 bases separated the two germline ends. CDR3 size: 14 residues. CDR3 bases: TGTGCCAGCAGTGCAGACAGATACCCCCAGCCCCAGCATTTT. It translates to CASSADRYPQPQHF.

CDR3 residues: CASSSPRGAGLTYNEQFF. The CDR3 DNA is TGTGCCAGCAGCTCCCCCCGGGGAGCGGGGCTAACCTACAATGAGCAGTTCTTC. This chain links TRBV9 with TRBJ2-1; 7 bases are a match to TRBD2. V shed 4 bases, J shed 2 bases, and the junction held 15 bases outside the gene matches. This CDR3 is built from 18 residues. Looked up from germline, CDR1 is SGDLS and CDR2 is YYNGEE.

CDR3 sequence reads: CAWSGAPNEQFF. Written as DNA, the CDR3 is TGTGCCTGGAGCGGCGCGCCCAATGAGCAGTTCTTC. The V gene is TRBV30, the J gene TRBJ2-1; no firm D call. The CDR3 sequence is 12 residues long. The germline V and J ends were trimmed by 3 bases and 6 bases, with 9 bases remaining between them. Germline CDR1 and CDR2: GTSNPN and SVGIG (reference sequence).

Only one count was recorded for this clone. This sample includes further DNA sequences coding for the same CDR3. The chain recombines TRBV6-5 with TRBJ2-7; D might be TRBD1 (6 bases). Trimming removed 5 bases from V and 5 bases from J, with 10 bases in between. This CDR3 is 12 amino acids long. Germline values: CDR1 MNHEY, CDR2 SVGAGI. CDR3 amino acids: CASSPAGDEQYF. CDR3 nucleotides: TGTGCCAGCAGTCCCGCAGGGGACGAGCAGTACTTC.

This clone was found once. The rearrangement joins TRBV6-6 to TRBJ1-2; D remains ambiguous. Germline CDR1 and CDR2: MNHNY and SVGAGI (reference sequence). V dropped 3 bases and J dropped 6 bases, with 14 bases sitting between them. The CDR3 runs 14 residues. In nucleotides, the CDR3 is TGTGCCAGCAGTTATTCGACCCAGACGGATGGCTACACCTTC. This translates into CASSYSTQTDGYTF.

CDR3: CAISEWHPGGDSPLHF. DNA for the CDR3: TGTGCCATCAGTGAATGGCACCCGGGAGGCGATTCACCCCTCCACTTT. The J gene is TRBJ1-6, the V gene TRBV10-3; no clear D. V dropped 3 bases and J dropped 8 bases, with 17 bases sitting between them. Germline V gene sequence: CDR1 ENHRY, CDR2 SYGVKD. CDR3 length: 16 amino acids.

The V and J genes are TRBV27 and TRBJ1-2; TRBD1 is a possible D gene (6 bases). V dropped 5 bases and J dropped 4 bases, with 20 bases sitting between them. The CDR3 consists of 16 residues. Germline V gene lookup returns CDR1 MNHEY and CDR2 SMNVEV (reference sequence). The CDR3 loop is CASSPRLGAYSYGYTF. DNA of the CDR3: TGTGCCAGCAGTCCCCGGTTGGGGGCGTATAGCTATGGCTACACCTTC.

This clone has more than one count but fewer than ten. The sample contains more than one DNA sequence encoding this CDR3. This chain uses TRBV27 with TRBJ1-4; D not certain. Trimming took 3 bases from V and 7 from J, leaving 3 bases between them. Germline loops: CDR1 MNHEY, CDR2 SMNVEV (reference sequence). The CDR3 has 11 residues. CDR3 bases: TGTGCCAGCAGTTTGGGTGAAAAACTGTTTTTT. Amino acid sequence: CASSLGEKLFF.

The sample holds one count of this clone. The chain recombines TRBV9 with TRBJ2-6, with 8 bases that match TRBD1. The ends lost 0 bases at V and 0 bases at J; junction bases unmatched: 8. The CDR3 spans 19 residues. Germline CDR1 reads SGDLS; CDR2 reads YYNGEE. CDR3 bases: TGTGCCAGCAGCGTAGACGTGGGACAGGCGCTCTCTGGGGCCAACGTCCTGACTTTC. Translating it yields CASSVDVGQALSGANVLTF.

The gene calls are TRBV7-2 and TRBJ1-1; no clear D gene. The V gene lost 1 base and the J gene lost 0 bases, with 9 bases spanning the gap. Germline V gene lookup returns CDR1 SGHTA and CDR2 FQGNSA. The CDR3 extends over 15 amino acids. The CDR3 nucleotides read TGTGCCAGCAGCTTAGTGGTAGAGGTGAACACTGAAGCTTTCTTT. Translating gives CASSLVVEVNTEAFF.

The chain recombines TRBV7-9 with TRBJ2-7; D uncertain. This CDR3 has 14 amino acids. The V end lost 2 bases, the J end lost 6 bases, and 14 bases lay between the germline ends. Germline CDR1 is SEHNR and CDR2 is FQNEAQ (reference sequence). The CDR3 DNA is TGTGCCAGCAGCTTAACGGGCTTAGTACCCGAGCAGTACTTC. Residues: CASSLTGLVPEQYF.

This clone came up once. This chain uses TRBV27 with TRBJ2-7, with 9 positions matching TRBD1. Germline V gene sequence: CDR1 MNHEY, CDR2 SMNVEV (reference sequence). After removal of 2 bases from V and 0 bases from J, the junction contained 11 bases not matched to a gene. CDR3 length equals 18 residues. CDR3 coding DNA: TGTGCCAGCAGTTTAGGCGCCGGACAGGGGCCCGCCTCCTACGAGCAGTACTTC. Protein product: CASSLGAGQGPASYEQYF.

The V gene is TRBV5-6, the J gene TRBJ2-7; 7 nucleotides line up with TRBD1. The ends lost 6 bases at V and 3 bases at J; junction bases unmatched: 9. Germline V gene data show CDR1 as SGHDT and CDR2 as YYEEEE. The CDR3 totals 14 residues. CDR3: CASTVPGQSYEQYF. In DNA form, the CDR3 reads TGTGCCAGCACCGTACCGGGACAGAGCTACGAGCAGTACTTC.

This clone was seen only a few times. The chain couples TRBV4-3 to TRBJ1-2; unclear D gene. The CDR3 length is 14 residues. Germline CDR1 is LGHNA and CDR2 is YSLEER. Trimming took 5 bases from V and 6 from J, leaving 16 bases between them. CDR3 DNA sequence: TGCGCCAGCAGCGCAGTTTGGGCTGAACATGGCTACACCTTC. It is translated as CASSAVWAEHGYTF.